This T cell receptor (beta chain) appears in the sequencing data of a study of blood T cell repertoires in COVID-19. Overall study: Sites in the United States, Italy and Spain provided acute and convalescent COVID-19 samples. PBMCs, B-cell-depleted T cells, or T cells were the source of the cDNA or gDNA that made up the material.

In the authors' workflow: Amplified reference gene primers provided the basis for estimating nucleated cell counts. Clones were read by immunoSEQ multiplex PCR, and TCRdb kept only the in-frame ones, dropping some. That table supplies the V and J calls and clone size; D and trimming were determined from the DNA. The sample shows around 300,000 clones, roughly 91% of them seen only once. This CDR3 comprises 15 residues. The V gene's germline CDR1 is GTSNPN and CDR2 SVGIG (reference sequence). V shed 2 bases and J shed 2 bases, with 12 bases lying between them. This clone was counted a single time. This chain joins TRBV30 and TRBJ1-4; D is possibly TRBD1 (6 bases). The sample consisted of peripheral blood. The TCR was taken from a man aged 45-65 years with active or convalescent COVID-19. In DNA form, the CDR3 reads TGTGCCTGGAGTTTGGGTCAGGGGACTAATGAAAAACTGTTTTTT. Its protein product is CAWSLGQGTNEKLFF.